This TCR beta chain comes out of a study of T cells in Graves' hyperthyroidism and ophthalmopathy (dated by TCRdb to the late 2010s). With regard to the full study: Peripheral blood was collected at initial diagnosis, before any treatment. Following sampling, methimazole starting at 30 mg daily was given to hyperthyroidism patients, and high-dose intravenous methylprednisolone was given to ophthalmopathy patients. Prospective prediction of ophthalmopathy was tested in an independent validation cohort of 18 to 20 hyperthyroidism patients and 15 to 17 patients who later progressed to ophthalmopathy. The 75 to 100 discovery patients were divided at random into training and test sets in a 7:3 ratio. The study also compared thyroid tissue and blood T-cell repertoires from more than 5 Graves' hyperthyroidism patients. To identify TCR V-J signatures that set the groups apart, the researchers used a discovery cohort of 100 patients, made up of 43 with Graves' ophthalmopathy and 57 with stable Graves' hyperthyroidism. According to the paper, TCR Vbeta CDR3 sequencing was carried out on about 140 peripheral blood samples, which came from around 43 ophthalmopathy, under 80 hyperthyroidism and around 17 progressor patients.

The germline V gene supplies CDR1 SGHRS and CDR2 YFSETQ. Reading from cysteine to phenylalanine, the CDR3 counts 17 amino acids. Of the read, only the CDR3 DNA is kept; its 51 bases are in frame from base 1. Trimming accounts for 4 bases at V and 7 bases at J, while the number of junction bases matched to no gene is 15. In the ophthalmopathy patients, disease was moderately to severely active, with a Clinical Activity Score of 3 or more, a NOSPECS grade of 4 or more, and a duration of less than 3 months. Exclusion was applied to patients with uncontrolled infections, other autoimmune diseases, pregnancy or lactation. Diagnoses were based on clinical symptoms, serum thyroxine and TRAb, thyroid ultrasound and orbital computed tomography. Ficoll-Paque density gradient centrifugation was used to isolate PBMCs from about 9.4 ml of fresh peripheral blood. Total RNA was extracted using Trizol reagent, and RNA quality was assessed on an Agilent 2100 Bioanalyzer.

The TCR beta CDR3 regions were amplified from RNA transcripts. The first round of RT-PCR for the TCR CDR3 was performed with the HTBI primer set and the Qiagen OneStep RT-PCR kit. Libraries were constructed in a second round of multiplex PCR, after which size selection and purification were carried out. Libraries were sequenced paired-end with 100 bp reads on an Illumina HiSeq2000. In the original analysis: SOAPnuke was used to process the raw data, removing reads that contained adapters or uncalled bases, had a mean Phred below 15, or lacked an exact match to the constant primer or identifier. COPE v1.2.5 was used to merge the high-quality paired reads, and each unique nucleotide sequence was defined as a clonotype. MiTCR v1.1 was used to align the clonotypes against IMGT TRBV, TRBD and TRBJ reference segments. The analysis was restricted to V-J combinations with a frequency above 0.0001, which together covered roughly 99% of the repertoires. The TCS score was defined as the ratio of F50 (clonal expansion) to E x V (chaos), calculated using BLOSUM62-based TCRdist between CDR3 peptides within each V-J. Welch's t-statistics and random forest reduced around 520 V-J features to about 12, which were used in a naive Bayes classifier (R e1071). Thyroid-blood repertoire similarity was quantified with the Morisita-Horn index. The public reads were reprocessed in TCRdb via fastp at Q25 and MiXCR, keeping in-frame beta chains. Each record represents a unique CDR3 protein, reported with the most common genes and DNA among its rows. The V and J calls, along with clone size, are taken from TCRdb and not from the paper's own processing. In all, the sample holds around 610,000 distinct CDR3 sequences, and approximately 14% of those were seen once. The top ten clonotypes cover 4.3% of the sample.

This clonotype has more than one count but fewer than ten. Its antigen has not been determined. No base qualities exist here, and no much larger clone lies one base off it. Results and caveats for the whole study, not just this receptor: A 13 V-J signature model separated ophthalmopathy from stable hyperthyroidism, with around 90% sensitivity and roughly 81% specificity in cross-validation and 80%/75% in testing. Sample size was not statistically predetermined, and blinding of investigators to group allocation was not performed. In validation, the model predicted progression to ophthalmopathy a median of approximately 6.6 months before onset, with 65% to 71% sensitivity and 72.22% specificity. Most expanded thyroid clonotypes (frequency above 0.001) were also detected in blood, a finding suggesting that blood repertoires may reflect thyroid immune responses.

What was sequenced was blood. The V gene is TRBV5-1 and the J gene is TRBJ2-2; 8 junctional bases match TRBD2. This clonotype was sampled from a woman aged 40 to 49 with Graves' ophthalmopathy. The nucleotide sequence reads as follows: TGCGCCAGCAGCCCCCACCGGGAGGGCCTAATTGTCGGGGAGCTGTTTTTT. Its protein product is CASSPHREGLIVGELFF.